A single sample is the source of the 31 T cell receptor beta chains below, sequenced in a study of T cells in Graves' hyperthyroidism and ophthalmopathy. RNA transcripts were the template for amplifying TCR beta CDR3 regions. Initially, a first-round RT-PCR of the TCR CDR3 employed the HTBI primer set. TCRdb reanalysed the multiplex PCR reads using MiXCR and keeps one entry per CDR3 protein. The repertoire includes under 350,000 distinct CDR3 sequences, over 15% of them detected once, and less than 70% sits in the top ten. The specimen was blood. The receptors come from a woman aged 60-75 years with Graves' ophthalmopathy.

This clonotype was seen repeatedly, ten times or more. The rearrangement uses TRBV7-8 and TRBJ1-5; 10 bases align to TRBD1. CDR1 is SGHVS, CDR2 FQNEAQ, per germline. The CDR3 runs to 16 residues. With 5 bases clipped from V and 2 bases from J, the junction kept 6 bases outside the gene matches. This chain's CDR3 is CASSRPGQGRNQPQHF. As DNA, the CDR3 is TGTGCCAGCAGCCGACCGGGACAGGGGCGCAATCAGCCCCAGCATTTT.

This clonotype occurred many times. The rearrangement uses TRBV20-1 and TRBJ2-3; D is perhaps TRBD1 (5 bases). The CDR3 loop spans 13 amino acids. Germline V gene lookup returns CDR1 DFQATT and CDR2 SNEGSKA (reference sequence). V was clipped by 6 bases and J by 2 bases, with 12 bases between them. CDR3: CSASAGSTDTQYF. DNA for the CDR3: TGCAGTGCCAGTGCAGGGTCCACAGATACGCAGTATTTT.

Many counts were recorded for this clonotype. This chain connects TRBV28 to TRBJ2-7; possible D gene TRBD2, 6 bases. This CDR3 has 16 residues. The V gene lost 3 bases and the J gene lost 3 bases, with 18 bases spanning the gap. Germline V gene sequence: CDR1 MDHEN, CDR2 SYDVKM. The CDR3 loop is CASSFLAGPILYEQYF. The DNA of the CDR3 is TGTGCCAGCAGTTTCCTGGCGGGACCAATCCTCTACGAGCAGTACTTC.

The chain joins TRBV18 to TRBJ2-7; D gene ambiguous. Trimming shortened V by 2 bases and J by 3 bases, and 11 bases separated the two germline ends. Germline V lookup: CDR1 KGHSH, CDR2 LQKENI. This CDR3 is 14 amino acids long. CDR3 in amino acids: CASSPSDIDYEQYF. The DNA for the CDR3 is TGTGCCAGCTCACCATCAGACATCGACTACGAGCAGTACTTC.

This clonotype was recorded a few times. The CDR3 reads CASSVEGGGAEQFF. As DNA, the CDR3 is TGTGCCAGCAGCGTAGAGGGCGGAGGGGCCGAGCAGTTCTTC. V usage is TRBV9 and J usage is TRBJ2-1; weak D call: TRBD2 (6 bases). The V and J ends lost 0 bases and 10 bases respectively, with 14 bases between them. The CDR3 covers 14 residues. The V gene's germline CDR1 is SGDLS and CDR2 YYNGEE.

In this sample, this clonotype turned up many times. The genes are TRBV7-3 and TRBJ2-7; no reliable D call. The V gene lost 4 bases and the J gene lost 6 bases, with 13 bases spanning the gap. The CDR3 loop spans 13 amino acids. Germline CDR1 and CDR2: SGHTA and FQGTGA. The CDR3 coding sequence is TGTGCCAGCAGCTATACGAAGGGTGGCGAGCAGTACTTC. It yields the protein CASSYTKGGEQYF.

This chain connects TRBV20-1 to TRBJ2-3, with D possibly TRBD1 on 6 matching bases. Trimming pared 1 base from V and 4 bases from J, leaving 15 bases between. This CDR3 comprises 15 residues. Looked up from germline, CDR1 is DFQATT and CDR2 is SNEGSKA (reference sequence). CDR3 nucleotides: TGCAGTGCTAGAGCCACACATCAGGGGCCAGATACGCAGTATTTT. It encodes CSARATHQGPDTQYF.

This chain uses TRBV4-3 with TRBJ2-1, with D perhaps TRBD2 (5 bases). There are 13 residues in the CDR3. Germline assignment: CDR1 LGHNA and CDR2 YSLEER. Trimming stripped 5 bases from V and 5 bases from J, with 10 bases between. The CDR3 DNA follows: TGCGCCAGCAGCACGCGGGTGAACAATGAGCAGTTCTTC. It specifies CASSTRVNNEQFF.

This clonotype has a handful of counts. The V and J genes are TRBV19 and TRBJ1-2; no clear D. This CDR3 has 12 amino acids. Per the germline V gene, CDR1 is LNHDA and CDR2 is SQIVND (reference sequence). V was pared by 3 bases and J by 7 bases, with 9 bases between. DNA of the CDR3: TGTGCCAGTAGTATTCAGGCCGGTGGCTACACCTTC. It encodes CASSIQAGGYTF.

In this sample, this clonotype turned up many times. The V call is TRBV9, the J call TRBJ2-3, with D maybe TRBD2 (5 bases). The V end lost 0 bases, the J end lost 3 bases, and 5 bases lay between the germline ends. The germline CDR1 and CDR2 sequences are SGDLS and YYNGEE. This CDR3 is 13 amino acids long. The CDR3 loop is CASSVERTDTQYF. The DNA of the CDR3 is TGTGCCAGCAGCGTAGAGCGGACAGATACGCAGTATTTT.

This clonotype came up many times. The J gene is TRBJ2-7, the V gene TRBV7-2; TRBD1 agrees at 10 bases. The CDR3 contains 16 residues. The germline V gene has CDR1 SGHTA and CDR2 FQGNSA. Trimming cost V 3 bases and J 3 bases; bases outside gene matches: 8. The CDR3 DNA reads as TGTGCCAGCAGCTTTTCAGGACAGGGGGGATACTACGAGCAGTACTTC. As protein: CASSFSGQGGYYEQYF.

A note on this clonotype: It may be a read error: a sequence one base away is much more abundant. The J gene is TRBJ1-1, the V gene TRBV28, with TRBD1 as a possible D gene (6 bases). The CDR3 consists of 15 residues. The germline V and J ends were trimmed by 1 base and 1 base, with 10 bases remaining between them. Looked up from germline, CDR1 is MDHEN and CDR2 is SYDVKM. CDR3: CASSLYGQSNTEAFF. The CDR3 region has the DNA TGTGCCAGCAGTTTATATGGACAGTCGAACACTGAAGCTTTCTTT.

This clonotype occurred many times. V gene TRBV7-2 combines with J gene TRBJ2-1; D remains unclear. The germline V and J ends were trimmed by 3 bases and 6 bases, with 6 bases remaining between them. CDR1 and CDR2 (germline): SGHTA, FQGNSA. The CDR3 is made up of 12 amino acids. The CDR3 DNA sequence: TGTGCCAGCAGCTTGTGGGGCAATGAGCAGTTCTTC. This sequence encodes CASSLWGNEQFF.

This clonotype was seen a handful of times. The J gene is TRBJ2-7, the V gene TRBV7-2; TRBD2 is a possible D gene (6 bases). Trimming removed 11 bases from V and 2 bases from J, with 19 bases in between. This CDR3 comprises 14 residues. The germline gives CDR1 SGHTA, CDR2 FQGNSA. The CDR3 DNA reads as TGTGCCTGGAGTACTAGCCGGGGGACCTACGAGCAGTACTTC. Translating gives CAWSTSRGTYEQYF.

This clonotype was recorded many times. The V and J genes are TRBV20-1 and TRBJ1-1; unclear D gene. Germline values: CDR1 DFQATT, CDR2 SNEGSKA (reference sequence). There are 11 residues in the CDR3. With 3 bases removed from V and 10 bases from J, the gap between germline ends came to 12 bases. The CDR3 region is CSASGVGSAFF. In DNA, the CDR3 is TGCAGTGCTAGTGGGGTCGGTTCAGCTTTCTTT.

This clonotype showed up many times. The rearrangement joins TRBV30 to TRBJ2-1, with no clear D. The germline V gene has CDR1 GTSNPN and CDR2 SVGIG (reference sequence). This CDR3 has 13 amino acids. The ends were cut back, 0 bases at V and 7 bases at J, with 10 bases in the middle. CDR3 in amino acids: CAWSVGPLNEQFF. In DNA, the CDR3 is TGTGCCTGGAGTGTAGGGCCACTAAATGAGCAGTTCTTC.

For this clonotype: Being one base from a much bigger clone, this may be a read error. V usage is TRBV20-1 and J usage is TRBJ2-1, with TRBD2 as a possible D gene (6 bases). The germline CDR1 and CDR2 sequences are DFQATT and SNEGSKA (reference sequence). The CDR3 contains 15 residues. This chain's CDR3 is CSARSVRRLESEQLF. The CDR3 DNA sequence: TGCAGTGCTAGAAGTGTCAGGCGACTAGAGAGTGAGCAGCTCTTC.

The chain joins TRBV10-2 to TRBJ1-4; no firm D call. CDR3 length: 14 residues. V lost 3 bases and J lost 0, with 5 bases in between. Germline CDR1 is WSHSY and CDR2 is SAAADI. The CDR3 is CASSDYATNEKLFF. The CDR3 coding sequence is TGCGCCAGCAGTGATTACGCAACTAATGAAAAACTGTTTTTT.

This clonotype was detected a few times. Given a much more abundant clone one base away, this may be a read error. The rearrangement joins TRBV28 to TRBJ2-5; 11 nucleotides agree with TRBD1. CDR1 MDHEN and CDR2 SYDVKM come from the germline V gene. Germline trimming cut 6 bases from V and 4 bases from J; bases unmatched to any gene: 10. This CDR3 is 16 amino acids long. The CDR3 loop reads CASSPSGTGGGETQYF. The DNA of the CDR3 is TGTGCCAGCAGCCCGTCGGGGACAGGGGGAGGAGAGACCCAGTACTTC.

This clonotype was observed a handful of times. The CDR3 loop is CSARWGQGFIQYF. The CDR3 coding sequence is TGCAGTGCTAGATGGGGACAGGGGTTTATTCAGTACTTC. The rearrangement joins TRBV20-1 to TRBJ2-4; 10 positions match TRBD1. The V gene end was trimmed by 2 bases and the J gene end by 10 bases; junction bases not matched to a gene: 5. CDR1 DFQATT and CDR2 SNEGSKA come from the germline V gene (reference sequence). The CDR3 is 13 residues long.

This clonotype showed up many times. This sequence joins TRBV4-3 and TRBJ2-7; 11 positions agree with TRBD1. The CDR3 is made up of 14 amino acids. From germline, CDR1 is LGHNA and CDR2 YSLEER. With V trimmed by 1 base and J by 6 bases, 2 bases remained unmatched. The chain's CDR3 is CASSQGTGGAEQYF. CDR3 bases: TGCGCCAGCAGCCAAGGGACAGGGGGCGCCGAGCAGTACTTC.

The sample holds many counts of this clonotype. The chain links TRBV20-1 to TRBJ2-3, with D maybe TRBD2 (5 bases). V was trimmed by 6 bases and J by 0 bases, leaving 16 bases between them. The CDR3 has 15 amino acids. Germline V CDR1 and CDR2: DFQATT, SNEGSKA (reference sequence). The CDR3 here is CSAPDSAKSTDTQYF. CDR3 nucleotide sequence: TGCAGTGCCCCGGACTCAGCTAAGAGCACAGATACGCAGTATTTT.

At least ten counts were recorded for this clonotype. CDR3: CSVETSGTDTQYF. The CDR3 coding sequence is TGCAGTGTTGAGACTAGCGGCACAGATACGCAGTATTTT. The chain links TRBV20-1 to TRBJ2-3, with TRBD2 identical over 8 bases. The CDR3 length is 13 residues. V was clipped by 7 bases and J by 1 base; unmatched bases: 4. CDR1 is DFQATT, CDR2 SNEGSKA, per germline (reference sequence).

This chain uses TRBV5-1 with TRBJ1-4; D is undetermined. Between the trimmed V and J ends, which lost 2 bases and 7 bases, there was a span of 9 bases. The CDR3 is 13 residues long. Germline V gene data show CDR1 as SGHRS and CDR2 as YFSETQ. CDR3 amino acids: CASSFGIGEKLFF. CDR3 nucleotides: TGCGCCAGCAGCTTTGGTATAGGTGAAAAACTGTTTTTT.

This clonotype was observed at least ten times. The gene calls are TRBV7-2 and TRBJ1-2, with D maybe TRBD1 (5 bases). This CDR3 contains 14 residues. The germline V gene has CDR1 SGHTA and CDR2 FQGNSA. V was cut by 1 base and J by 3 bases, with 9 bases left in between. The CDR3 DNA is TGTGCCAGCAGCTTAGTGCGGGGCGACTATGGCTACACCTTC. Amino acid sequence: CASSLVRGDYGYTF.

This clonotype has a count of ten or more. The chain is built from TRBV28 and TRBJ2-7; 10 bases align to TRBD1. This CDR3 spans 14 amino acids. Germline V lookup: CDR1 MDHEN, CDR2 SYDVKM. V was clipped by 7 bases and J by 5 bases; unmatched bases: 8. CDR3 residues: CASTKGQGYHEQYF. As DNA, the CDR3 is TGTGCCAGCACCAAGGGACAGGGGTACCACGAGCAGTACTTC.

In its sample, this clonotype was seen a few times. The junction differs from germline at one of its ends, possibly a read error. The J gene is TRBJ2-2, the V gene TRBV5-8; D may be TRBD1 (6 bases). The CDR3 has 15 amino acids. Germline lookup yields CDR1 SGHTS and CDR2 YDEGEE. The CDR3 loop reads CASSLEGQLTGDLFF. The CDR3 DNA follows: TGTGCCAGCAGCTTGGAGGGACAACTGACCGGGGATCTGTTTTTT.

This clonotype was counted a few times. The V gene is TRBV14, the J gene TRBJ2-7; the match to TRBD1 covers 10 bases. The CDR3 is 13 residues long. Trimming cost V 5 bases and J 6 bases; bases outside gene matches: 4. CDR1 is SGHDN, CDR2 FVKESK, per germline. The CDR3 bases are TGTGCCAGCAGCAGGGACAGGGGCGCCGAGCAGTACTTC. This encodes CASSRDRGAEQYF.

This clonotype was recorded a few times. V is TRBV5-1 and J is TRBJ1-5; D may be TRBD1 (6 bases). The CDR3 consists of 15 residues. CDR1 is SGHRS and CDR2 is YFSETQ in the germline V gene. V lost 1 base and J 4 bases, leaving 12 bases between the germline ends. The CDR3 region is CASSLMGAVNQPQHF. CDR3 bases: TGCGCCAGCAGCTTGATGGGGGCAGTGAATCAGCCCCAGCATTTT. Full variable domain (remainder filled in from reference TRBV5-1 and TRBJ1-5): KAGVTQTPRYLIKTRGQQVTLSCSPISGHRSVSWYQQTPGQGLQFLFEYFSETQRNKGNFPGRFSGRQFSNSRSEMNVSTLELGDSALYLCASSLMGAVNQPQHFGDGTRLSIL.

In its sample, this clonotype was seen many times. The V call is TRBV27, the J call TRBJ2-3; 10 bases map to TRBD2. V lost 5 bases and J lost 2; bases outside the gene matches: 4. Germline CDR1 reads MNHEY; CDR2 reads SMNVEV (reference sequence). The CDR3 sequence is 15 residues long. In DNA form, the CDR3 reads TGTGCCAGCAGTCTTAGCGGGAGGTCCACAGATACGCAGTATTTT. Residues: CASSLSGRSTDTQYF.

There are a few counts of this clonotype. The chain couples TRBV27 to TRBJ1-2, with D tentatively TRBD1 (5 bases). This CDR3 is 14 amino acids long. In germline, CDR1 is MNHEY, CDR2 SMNVEV (reference sequence). Trimming stripped 8 bases from V and 7 bases from J, with 20 bases between. CDR3 coding DNA: TGTGCCAGCCAACCCCTTGGGGGAGGTTTTGGCTACACCTTC. Translating gives CASQPLGGGFGYTF.